This entry lists 10 T cell receptor beta chains sequenced from one sample in a study of cytomegalovirus exposure and HLA in healthy donors. Libraries were prepared by immunoSEQ multiplex PCR; TCRdb keeps only in-frame clonotypes and omits some of them. Altogether 150,000 to 200,000 clones are present, roughly 80% being singletons, with the ten largest covering less than 8.5%. The sequenced material came from PBMCs. The source of these receptors is a man aged 18 to 29 in good health and CMV-seropositive.

This chain uses TRBV9 with TRBJ2-1; 13 bases map to TRBD2. The CDR3 totals 16 residues. Germline V lookup: CDR1 SGDLS, CDR2 YYNGEE. The V segment lost 0 bases and the J segment 9 bases; nucleotides outside the gene matches: 6. The DNA for the CDR3 is TGTGCCAGCAGCGTAGAGGGGACTAGCGGGACTGGTGAGCAGTTCTTC. This translates into CASSVEGTSGTGEQFF. Full variable domain (remainder filled in from reference TRBV9 and TRBJ2-1): DSGVTQTPKHLITATGQRVTLRCSPRSGDLSVYWYQQSLDQGLQFLIQYYNGEERAKGNILERFSAQQFPDLHSELNLSSLELGDSALYFCASSVEGTSGTGEQFFGPGTRLTVL.

This chain links TRBV6-4 with TRBJ2-2, with 10 positions matching TRBD2. The germline V gene encodes CDR1 MRHNA and CDR2 SNTAGT. There are 18 residues in the CDR3. V dropped 1 base and J dropped 3; count of bases not matched to a gene: 8. The CDR3 loop is CASSDYASGRGDTGELFF. In DNA form, the CDR3 reads TGTGCCAGCAGTGACTACGCCAGCGGGAGGGGGGACACCGGGGAGCTGTTTTTT.

This chain joins TRBV6-1 and TRBJ2-7, with D unresolved. CDR1 is MNHNS, CDR2 SASEGT, per germline. The V and J ends lost 4 bases and 5 bases respectively, with 18 bases between them. The CDR3 is 15 amino acids. The CDR3 sequence: CASSAEASAPNEQYF. For the CDR3, the DNA is TGTGCCAGCAGTGCCGAGGCCTCAGCCCCCAACGAGCAGTACTTC.

The V gene is TRBV5-1, the J gene TRBJ1-2; TRBD1 might be the D (6 bases). Trimming took off 4 bases at V and 2 bases at J, with 12 bases between the two ends. The CDR3 sequence is 14 residues long. Germline assignment: CDR1 SGHRS and CDR2 YFSETQ. The CDR3 is CASSPGRGNYGYTF. In DNA form, the CDR3 reads TGCGCCAGCAGCCCGGGCAGGGGAAACTATGGCTACACCTTC. Full variable domain (missing parts from reference TRBV5-1 and TRBJ1-2): KAGVTQTPRYLIKTRGQQVTLSCSPISGHRSVSWYQQTPGQGLQFLFEYFSETQRNKGNFPGRFSGRQFSNSRSEMNVSTLELGDSALYLCASSPGRGNYGYTFGSGTRLTVV.

The gene calls are TRBV27 and TRBJ1-5, with TRBD1 matching 9 bases. Germline V lookup: CDR1 MNHEY, CDR2 SMNVEV (reference sequence). The trim removed 4 bases at V and 9 bases at J, leaving 10 bases unmatched. The CDR3 covers 15 residues. Here the CDR3 DNA reads TGTGCCAGCAGTTCTGGGACAGGGAGTGACCGGCCCCAGCATTTT. It encodes CASSSGTGSDRPQHF.

The genes are TRBV23-1 and TRBJ2-1; 12 nucleotides align to TRBD2. TRBV23-1 is an open reading frame, and its role is uncertain. The CDR3 totals 21 residues. The V segment lost 2 bases and the J segment 11 bases; nucleotides outside the gene matches: 25. This CDR3 is CASSQPPLPPTQTSGSPKQFF. The CDR3 DNA reads TGCGCCAGCAGTCAACCGCCCCTCCCCCCCACACAGACTAGCGGGAGTCCCAAGCAGTTCTTC.

This clone was found once. This chain links TRBV28 with TRBJ2-1; 7 bases agree with TRBD1. CDR1 is MDHEN, CDR2 SYDVKM, per germline. CDR3 length: 13 residues. V shed 3 bases and J 6 bases; nucleotides not matched to a gene: 2. The CDR3 reads CASSLSGGNEQFF. The CDR3 region has the DNA TGTGCCAGCAGTTTGTCAGGGGGCAATGAGCAGTTCTTC.

This rearrangement joins TRBV4-3 to TRBJ1-1; D may be TRBD1 (5 bases). V lost 6 bases, J lost 3 bases, and 14 bases lay in between. The length of the CDR3 is 14 residues. Germline CDR1 and CDR2: LGHNA and YSLEER. For the CDR3, the DNA is TGCGCCAGCAGTCTGTTCCAGGGTGACACTGAAGCTTTCTTT. Translated, it gives CASSLFQGDTEAFF.

The chain is built from TRBV5-1 and TRBJ2-7; 8 nucleotides match TRBD1. The CDR3 has 14 residues. Germline values: CDR1 SGHRS, CDR2 YFSETQ. V gave up 0 bases and J gave up 5 bases; unmatched junction bases: 4. The CDR3 region is CASSLGQGANEQYF. CDR3 nucleotide sequence: TGCGCCAGCAGCTTGGGGCAGGGGGCCAACGAGCAGTACTTC.

The V call is TRBV30, the J call TRBJ1-3; no clear D. The germline V gene has CDR1 GTSNPN and CDR2 SVGIG (reference sequence). The CDR3 contains 14 residues. Trimming took off 1 base at V and 2 bases at J, with 9 bases between the two ends. The CDR3 DNA follows: TGTGCCTGGAGTGGGAGCTTCCCTGGAAACACCATATATTTT. Translation: CAWSGSFPGNTIYF.